The 15 T cell receptor beta chains below come from one sample, sequenced in a study of blood T cell repertoires in COVID-19. Sequenced by immunoSEQ multiplex PCR; TCRdb stores in-frame clones only, minus some. The sample carries about 140,000 clones, 75% to 90% recorded once. Input material: PBMCs or T cells enriched from blood (not recorded which). Source of these receptors: a man aged 60-69 years who had recovered from COVID-19.

This clone appeared once. An end of the junction does not agree with germline; a read error may underlie this. The chain links TRBV3-1 (or the pseudogene TRBV3-2) to TRBJ2-1, with 13 bases lining up with TRBD2. Germline V CDR1 and CDR2: LGHDT, YNNKEL (reference sequence). This CDR3 is built from 17 residues. CDR3 region: CASSQELAGGPYNEQFF. For the CDR3, the DNA is TGTGCCAGCAGTCAAGAACTAGCGGGAGGGCCCTACAATGAGCAGTTCTTC.

CDR3 DNA: TGTGCCAGCAGCCAAGGGACAGACTATGGCTACACCTTC. Its translation: CASSQGTDYGYTF. The chain is built from TRBV4-2 and TRBJ1-2; a weak D match, TRBD1 (6 bases). V shed 1 base and J shed 3 bases, with 6 bases lying between them. Per the germline V gene, CDR1 is LGHNA and CDR2 is YNFKEQ. CDR3 length: 13 amino acids.

The genes are TRBV5-1 and TRBJ2-6; perhaps TRBD2 as D (6 bases). Trimming shortened V by 0 bases and J by 2 bases, and 6 bases separated the two germline ends. The CDR3 is 15 amino acids. In germline, CDR1 is SGHRS, CDR2 YFSETQ. CDR3 coding DNA: TGCGCCAGCAGCTTGGGCGGGGCTGGGGCCAACGTCCTGACTTTC. Translation gives CASSLGGAGANVLTF.

The gene calls are TRBV28 and TRBJ2-7, with D possibly TRBD2 on 5 matching bases. V shed 4 bases and J shed 3 bases, with 7 bases lying between them. The CDR3 covers 12 residues. Looked up from germline, CDR1 is MDHEN and CDR2 is SYDVKM. The DNA of the CDR3 is TGTGCCAGCAGTTCGGGGATCTACGAGCAGTACTTC. Encoded protein: CASSSGIYEQYF.

This chain uses TRBV6-5 with TRBJ1-5, with 7 nucleotides matching TRBD1. The germline V gene encodes CDR1 MNHEY and CDR2 SVGAGI. V was clipped by 6 bases and J by 8 bases; unmatched bases: 10. This CDR3 has 14 residues. The CDR3 loop is CASRRNRGSEPQHF. Here the CDR3 DNA reads TGTGCCAGCAGACGAAACAGGGGTTCTGAGCCCCAGCATTTT.

The chain uses TRBV9 and TRBJ1-3; TRBD1 agrees at 7 bases. From germline, CDR1 is SGDLS and CDR2 YYNGEE. V trimming: 0 bases; J trimming: 0 bases; junction bases outside the gene matches: 3. The CDR3 has 16 amino acids. The CDR3 is CASSVEGAFSGNTIYF. In nucleotides, the CDR3 is TGTGCCAGCAGCGTAGAGGGGGCCTTCTCTGGAAACACCATATATTTT.

The V and J genes are TRBV7-2 and TRBJ1-4; possible D gene TRBD1, 5 bases. The germline V gene encodes CDR1 SGHTA and CDR2 FQGNSA. V shed 1 base and J shed 8 bases, with 8 bases lying between them. This CDR3 contains 13 residues. CDR3 loop: CASSLGAGEKLFF. The CDR3 nucleotides are TGTGCCAGCAGCTTAGGGGCAGGGGAAAAACTGTTTTTT. The whole variable domain, filled in from reference TRBV7-2 and TRBJ1-4, reads GAGVSQSPSNKVTEKGKDVELRCDPISGHTALYWYRQSLGQGLEFLIYFQGNSAPDKSGLPSDRFSAERTGGSVSTLTIQRTQQEDSAVYLCASSLGAGEKLFFGSGTQLSVL.

The rearrangement uses TRBV5-1 and TRBJ2-7; 8 bases are shared with TRBD1. The CDR3 extends over 15 amino acids. Trimming removed 4 bases from V and 3 bases from J; junction bases left unmatched: 9. The germline CDR1 and CDR2 sequences are SGHRS and YFSETQ. CDR3 nucleotides: TGCGCCAGCAGCGGGCGAGACAGGGGTTTCTACGAGCAGTACTTC. This encodes CASSGRDRGFYEQYF.

This chain connects TRBV19 to TRBJ1-5; tentative D call: TRBD1 (5 bases). Germline CDR1 LNHDA, CDR2 SQIVND (reference sequence). This CDR3 comprises 18 residues. V lost 0 bases and J 2 bases, leaving 17 bases between the germline ends. CDR3 protein: CASSIDLRREGGNQPQHF. The CDR3 DNA reads as TGTGCCAGTAGTATAGATCTGCGGAGGGAAGGGGGCAATCAGCCCCAGCATTTT.

The chain has TRBV7-3 and TRBJ2-1; 12 bases match TRBD2. The germline CDR1 and CDR2 sequences are SGHTA and FQGTGA. V lost 4 bases to trimming and J lost 12 bases; unmatched junction nucleotides: 10. The CDR3 totals 15 residues. CDR3 sequence (DNA): TGTGCCAGCAGCTGGACTAGCGGGACGTTGGCAAGGCAGTTCTTC. Protein: CASSWTSGTLARQFF.

V gene TRBV6-5 combines with J gene TRBJ2-4; TRBD1 agrees at 9 bases. This CDR3 spans 13 amino acids. Losses at the gene ends were 7 bases for V and 7 bases for J; bases not matched to a gene: 5. Per germline, CDR1 MNHEY and CDR2 SVGAGI. The CDR3 bases are TGTGCCAGCACGAAAGACAGGGGGAACATTCAGTACTTC. Translation: CASTKDRGNIQYF.

This clone was observed once. The chain is built from TRBV11-2 and TRBJ2-1, with 16 bases matching TRBD2. The V gene end was trimmed by 2 bases and the J gene end by 2 bases; junction bases not matched to a gene: 3. This CDR3 is 18 amino acids long. The germline CDR1 and CDR2 sequences are SGHAT and FQNNGV. The CDR3 DNA follows: TGTGCCAGCAGCTTATTCGGGACTAGCGGGGGGGCCTACAATGAGCAGTTCTTC. Translation: CASSLFGTSGGAYNEQFF.

The chain employs TRBV6-5 and TRBJ2-5, with a tentative D call TRBD1 (6 bases). With 5 bases removed from V and 5 bases from J, the gap between germline ends came to 18 bases. Per the germline V gene, CDR1 is MNHEY and CDR2 is SVGAGI. The CDR3 runs to 15 residues. CDR3 coding DNA: TGTGCCAGCAGTATACACCCAGGGGCACTGGAGACCCAGTACTTC. Its translation is CASSIHPGALETQYF.

The CDR3 here is CASSLPLAGGFNEQFF. The CDR3 DNA sequence: TGTGCCAGCAGCTTACCCTTAGCGGGGGGATTCAATGAGCAGTTCTTC. The chain employs TRBV7-9 and TRBJ2-1; 10 nucleotides line up with TRBD2. V lost 2 bases to trimming and J lost 6 bases; unmatched junction nucleotides: 7. The CDR3 covers 16 residues. Germline CDR1 is SEHNR and CDR2 is FQNEAQ (reference sequence).

The rearrangement uses TRBV11-2 and TRBJ2-3; 13 bases agree with TRBD2. Germline-derived CDR1 and CDR2 are SGHAT and FQNNGV. With V trimmed by 8 bases and J by 4 bases, 0 bases remained unmatched. CDR3 length equals 13 residues. The CDR3 region is CASGLAGADTQYF. Written as DNA, the CDR3 is TGTGCCAGCGGACTAGCGGGGGCAGATACGCAGTATTTT.